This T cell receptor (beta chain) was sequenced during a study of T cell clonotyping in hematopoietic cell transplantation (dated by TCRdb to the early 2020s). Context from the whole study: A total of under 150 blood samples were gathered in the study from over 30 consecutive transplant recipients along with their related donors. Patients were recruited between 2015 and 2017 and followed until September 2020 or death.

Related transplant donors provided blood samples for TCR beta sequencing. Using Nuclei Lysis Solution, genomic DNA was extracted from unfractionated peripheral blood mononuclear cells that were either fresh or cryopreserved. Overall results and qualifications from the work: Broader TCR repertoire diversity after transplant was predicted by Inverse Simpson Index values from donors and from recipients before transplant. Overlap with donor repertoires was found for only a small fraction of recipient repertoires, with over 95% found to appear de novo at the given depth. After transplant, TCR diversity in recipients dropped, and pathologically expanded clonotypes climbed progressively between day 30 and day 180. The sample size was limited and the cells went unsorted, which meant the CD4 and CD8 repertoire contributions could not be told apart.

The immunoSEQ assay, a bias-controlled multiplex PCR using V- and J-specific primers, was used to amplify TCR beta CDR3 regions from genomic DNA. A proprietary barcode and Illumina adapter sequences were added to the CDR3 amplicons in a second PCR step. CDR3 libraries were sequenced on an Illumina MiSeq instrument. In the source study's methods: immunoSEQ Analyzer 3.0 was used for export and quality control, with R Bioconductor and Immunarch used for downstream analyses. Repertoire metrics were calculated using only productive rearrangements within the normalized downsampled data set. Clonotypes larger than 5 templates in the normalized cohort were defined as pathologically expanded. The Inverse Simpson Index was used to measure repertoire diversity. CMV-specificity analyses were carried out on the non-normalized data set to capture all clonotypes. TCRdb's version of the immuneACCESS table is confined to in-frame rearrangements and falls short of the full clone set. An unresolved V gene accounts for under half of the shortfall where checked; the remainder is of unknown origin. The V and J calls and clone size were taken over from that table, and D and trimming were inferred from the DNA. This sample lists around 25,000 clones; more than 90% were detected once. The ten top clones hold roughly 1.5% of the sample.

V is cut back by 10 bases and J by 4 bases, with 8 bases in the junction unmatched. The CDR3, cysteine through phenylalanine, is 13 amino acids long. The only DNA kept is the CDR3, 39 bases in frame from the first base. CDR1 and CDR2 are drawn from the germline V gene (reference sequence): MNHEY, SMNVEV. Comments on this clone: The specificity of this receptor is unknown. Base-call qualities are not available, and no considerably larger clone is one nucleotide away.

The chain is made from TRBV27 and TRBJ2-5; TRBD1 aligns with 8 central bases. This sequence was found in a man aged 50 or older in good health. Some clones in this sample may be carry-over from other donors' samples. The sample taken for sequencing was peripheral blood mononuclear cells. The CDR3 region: CATGQGGVETQYF. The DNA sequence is TGTGCCACAGGACAGGGCGGCGTAGAGACCCAGTACTTC.